The T cell receptor beta chain under discussion was sequenced for a study of beta chain features in type 1 diabetes. Study results and caveats: The naive, central memory and Treg TCRB repertoires of patients appeared to be more similar to one another than those of healthy donors. Significant though moderate, a shortening of TCRB CDR3s appeared in all four CD4+ subsets of Type 1 diabetes patients. In these data, an HLA type influence on TCRB rearrangement remained unresolved. Shorter templates may be favored by PCR, equally so in patients and controls.

Sequencing targeted expressed TCRB transcripts, as all isolated RNA had been reverse transcribed. Assay used: immunoSEQ multiplex PCR; TCRdb lists only in-frame clones, some missing. The sample carries 300,000 to 450,000 clones, around 9.6% recorded once. Points on this clone: Its specificity is unknown.

Via CD45RO/CCR7/CD25/CD127/CD95/CD27, cells of the CD4+ naive, central memory, regulatory and stem cell-like memory subsets were sorted. The V gene lost 0 bases and the J gene lost 5 bases, with 10 bases spanning the gap. CDR1 and CDR2 from the germline V gene are ENHRY and SYGVKD. This CDR3 is built from 14 residues. This chain connects TRBV10-3 to TRBJ1-1, with D unresolved. This sequence was found in a man aged 25-45 years with type 1 diabetes. Material: central memory CD4+ T cells from blood. CDR3 coding DNA: TGTGCCATCAGTGAGTCAATGGCAGAGACTGAAGCTTTCTTT. Encoded protein: CAISESMAETEAFF.